This T cell receptor (beta chain) was identified during a study of beta chain features in type 1 diabetes. In the study overall: Across every sample, 107,917,701 sorted cells were examined in total.

Isolated RNA was reverse transcribed in full, so expressed TCRB transcripts were sequenced. Some clones are missing from TCRdb's copy, which holds only in-frame ones; the method was immunoSEQ multiplex PCR. The data contain some 270,000 clones, 8% of them singletons. Trimming took off 6 bases at V and 5 bases at J, with 17 bases between the two ends. Germline values: CDR1 MDHEN, CDR2 SYDVKM. The CDR3 loop spans 15 amino acids. Blood was collected once per donor into heparin, averaging roughly 0.12 L. Sorting with CD45RO/CCR7/CD25/CD127/CD95/CD27 yielded naive, central memory, regulatory and stem-like memory CD4+ cells.

The source is a woman between 18 and 29 years old in good health. The sequenced sample consisted of central memory CD4+ T cells from blood. The chain couples TRBV28 to TRBJ2-1, with a weak D call TRBD2 (5 bases). The CDR3 sequence: CASRRGSSGDNEQFF. The CDR3, as DNA: TGTGCCAGCAGACGAGGGAGTTCTGGGGACAATGAGCAGTTCTTC. The full variable domain, rest sourced from reference TRBV28 and TRBJ2-1, is DVKVTQSSRYLVKRTGEKVFLECVQDMDHENMFWYRQDPGLGLRLIYFSYDVKMKEKGDIPEGYSVSREKKERFSLILESASTNQTSMYLCASRRGSSGDNEQFFGPGTRLTVL.